This TCR beta chain comes out of a study of blood T cells in healthy people across ages. Germline V gives CDR1 SGHTS, CDR2 YDEGEE. Trimming took off 4 bases at V and 1 base at J, with 21 bases between the two ends. The CDR3 contains 17 residues. Primers used in a second PCR of roughly 6 to 11 cycles were a sample-barcoded 5' primer and a J-beta primer mix. MiXCR was run by TCRdb on the 5' RACE reads, yielding one entry per CDR3 protein. The sample holds over 1.5 million distinct CDR3 sequences; 40% to 55% are singletons and the top ten take approximately 2.1%. Researchers collected 9 to 10 milliliters of peripheral blood from every single donor.

The sample consisted of blood. The chain links TRBV5-8 to TRBJ2-7, with TRBD1 as a possible D gene (6 bases). This receptor was taken from a woman aged 40 to 50 in good health. CDR3 DNA: TGTGCCAGCAGCCCAAGACAGGCTAAGTCTCTTTCCTACGAGCAGTACTTC. It codes for CASSPRQAKSLSYEQYF.